This T cell receptor (beta chain) was obtained from a study of naive and memory T cell subsets. After the first PCR, alpha and beta chain libraries were processed separately. Study-level results: The power law exponent of TCR abundance differed between naive and memory cells. RNA-based TCR counts may shift with T cell activation and differentiation. Over 85% of naive TCR sequences appeared only once after error correction, unlike memory subsets. A few larger clonotypes appeared in naive repertoires, especially CD8, possibly memory cells re-expressing CD45RA.

Trimming took 5 bases from V and 9 from J; bases not matched to a gene: 17. This CDR3 has 16 residues. Per germline, CDR1 MNHEY and CDR2 SVGEGT. This clonotype showed up just a few times. Its antigen remains unidentified. An equimolar mix of two oligonucleotides served as the beta constant-region primer for TRBC1 and TRBC2. Four rounds of PCR amplified the ligated cDNA using nested alpha and beta constant-region primers plus SP2. TCRdb called the UMI-ligation and nested PCR reads again in MiXCR, with one record for every CDR3 protein. The profile shows tens of thousands of distinct CDR3 sequences, approximately 10% of them singletons.

This chain links TRBV6-2 or TRBV6-3 with TRBJ1-1, with 8 bases identical to TRBD1. The receptor comes from a human donor in good health. Sequenced sample: naive CD4+ T cells from blood. CDR3 region: CASSPLHDFDRGQAFF. CDR3 bases: TGTGCCAGCAGTCCCCTCCACGATTTCGACAGGGGCCAAGCTTTCTTT.